This TCR beta chain appears in the sequencing data of a study of monozygotic twins with inflammatory bowel disease. Study results and limitations: TCRbeta inverse Simpson diversity was decreased in IBD patients versus healthy co-twins. People with IBD had fewer clonotypes in common with others than healthy twins did, especially with disease activity.

The CDR3 length is 14 residues. CDR1 and CDR2 (germline): KGHDR, SFDVKD. Blood was collected, around 2.6 ml per donor. Concerning this clonotype itself: Its antigen is unknown.

Per-sample cDNA came from eight separate reactions. TCRdb re-called the 5' RACE reads; every CDR3 protein appears as one record, without DNA. The sample features more than 100,000 distinct CDR3 sequences, with 1.5% to 2% in its top ten. The specimen was blood. The sequence derives from a human donor with ulcerative colitis or Crohn's disease, or a healthy co-twin of an affected twin (not recorded which). This sequence joins TRBV24-1 and TRBJ1-1; TCRdb's D call of TRBD1 is untestable without DNA. The CDR3 is CATSDAQGNTEAFF.